These T cell receptor beta chains were read from a single sample in a study of CD8 T cells in ankylosing spondylitis. MiXCR, applied by TCRdb to the 5' RACE reads, yields one record per CDR3 protein. This table has about 130,000 distinct CDR3 sequences, 9.3% appearing once. The sequenced material came from blood, either unsorted or a sorted T cell fraction (not recorded which). The receptors come from a male donor with ankylosing spondylitis or in good health (not recorded which). Each CDR3 is given with its conserved first and last residue. A D gene is named only where the DNA matches it firmly. Size is omitted from some rows. Given values are once, few, many or a class for expanded clones.

TRBD2,TRBJ2-7,TRBV28,many,TGTGCCAGCAGGCTCAGCGGGAGTAACTACGAGCAGTACTTC,CASRLSGSNYEQYF
TRBD2,TRBJ2-2,TRBV29-1,many,TGCAGCGTTGAAGATCCCCTAGCGGGATGGACCGGGGAGCTGTTTTTT,CSVEDPLAGWTGELFF
TRBD2,TRBJ2-7,TRBV28,many,TGTGCCAGCAGAAAAGCGGGAACAGGCTACGAGCAGTACTTC,CASRKAGTGYEQYF
.,TRBJ2-7,TRBV7-7,many,TGTGCTAGCAGCTTAGATTCAGGGACCGAGCAGTACTTC,CASSLDSGTEQYF
.,TRBJ2-5,TRBV15,.,TGTGCCACCAGCAGTTACGCGAACCAAGAGACCCAGTACTTC,CATSSYANQETQYF
.,TRBJ1-5,TRBV7-2,many,TGTGCCAGCAGCTTACGAGTTAGCAATCAGCCCCAGCATTTT,CASSLRVSNQPQHF
TRBD2,TRBJ2-7,TRBV5-1,many,TGCGCCAGCAGCTTGGATCCCTCTAGCGGTGAGCAGTACTTC,CASSLDPSSGEQYF
.,TRBJ2-5,TRBV29-1,many,TGCAGCGTTGTGGGGTACACTAGCTCGGTGGAGACCCAGTACTTC,CSVVGYTSSVETQYF
.,TRBJ2-7,TRBV27,.,TGTGCCAGCCGCTCCCGCATCGGAGAGCAGTACTTC,CASRSRIGEQYF
TRBD2,TRBJ2-3,TRBV20-1,many,TGCAGTGCTAGAGGGACTAGCGGAGGAGTAGCAGATACGCAGTATTTT,CSARGTSGGVADTQYF